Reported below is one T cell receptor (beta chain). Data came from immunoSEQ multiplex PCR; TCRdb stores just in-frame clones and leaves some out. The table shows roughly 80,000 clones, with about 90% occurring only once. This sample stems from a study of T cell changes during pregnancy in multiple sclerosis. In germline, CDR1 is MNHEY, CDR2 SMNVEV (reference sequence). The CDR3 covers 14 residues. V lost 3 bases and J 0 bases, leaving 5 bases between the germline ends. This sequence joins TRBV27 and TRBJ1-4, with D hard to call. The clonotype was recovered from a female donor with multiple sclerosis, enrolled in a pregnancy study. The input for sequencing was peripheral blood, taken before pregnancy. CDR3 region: CASSFIATNEKLFF. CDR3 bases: TGTGCCAGCAGTTTCATTGCAACTAATGAAAAACTGTTTTTT. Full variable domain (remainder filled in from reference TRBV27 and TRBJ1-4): EAQVTQNPRYLITVTGKKLTVTCSQNMNHEYMSWYRQDPGLGLRQIYYSMNVEVTDKGDVPEGYKVSRKEKRNFPLILESPSPNQTSLYFCASSFIATNEKLFFGSGTQLSVL.